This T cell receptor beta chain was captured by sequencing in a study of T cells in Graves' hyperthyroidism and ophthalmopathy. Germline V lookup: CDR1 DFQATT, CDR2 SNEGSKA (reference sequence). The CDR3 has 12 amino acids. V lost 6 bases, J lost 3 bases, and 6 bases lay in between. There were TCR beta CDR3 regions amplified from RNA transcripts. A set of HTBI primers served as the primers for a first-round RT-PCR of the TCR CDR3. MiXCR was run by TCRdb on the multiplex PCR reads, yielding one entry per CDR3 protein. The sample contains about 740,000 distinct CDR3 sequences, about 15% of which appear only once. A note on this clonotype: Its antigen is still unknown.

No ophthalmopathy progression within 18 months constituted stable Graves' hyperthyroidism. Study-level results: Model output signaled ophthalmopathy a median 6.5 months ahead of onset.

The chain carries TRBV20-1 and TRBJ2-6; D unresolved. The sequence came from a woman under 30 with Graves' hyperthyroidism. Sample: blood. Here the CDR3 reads CSAFHGANVLTF. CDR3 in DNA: TGCAGTGCCTTCCATGGGGCCAACGTCCTGACTTTC.